This is a list of T cell receptor beta chains from one sample in a study of cytomegalovirus exposure and HLA in healthy donors. Using immunoSEQ multiplex PCR, the repertoire was profiled, and TCRdb retains in-frame clones only, with some absent. The sample yields about 98,000 clones, about two thirds seen once. The source material was PBMCs. The receptors were sampled from a man aged 50-59 years in good health and CMV-seronegative. Each CDR3 is given with its conserved first and last residue. The order of the fields is J gene, clone size, D gene, V gene, CDR3 length, CDR3 protein, CDR3 DNA. The D gene is left open where the match is weak. The size entry is marked missing in some rows and otherwise reads once, few, many or a size class.

TRBJ1-5	-	-	TRBV18	13	CASSPAQDQPQHF	TGTGCCAGCTCCCCCGCCCAGGATCAGCCCCAGCATTTT
TRBJ2-5	-	-	TRBV2	11	CASTSGETQYF	TGTGCCAGCACGTCAGGAGAGACCCAGTACTTC
TRBJ2-2	-	TRBD2	TRBV2	17	CASSASSGGPLSGELFF	TGTGCCAGCAGTGCCTCTAGCGGGGGGCCCCTATCCGGGGAGCTGTTTTTT
TRBJ2-3	once	TRBD2	TRBV7-9	18	CASSLVPGTSKGTDTQYF	TGTGCCAGCAGCTTAGTCCCCGGGACTAGCAAGGGCACAGATACGCAGTATTTT
TRBJ1-6	-	-	TRBV28	18	CASSLRPSGAGWVSPLHF	TGTGCCAGCAGTTTAAGGCCCTCCGGTGCGGGGTGGGTGTCACCCCTCCACTTT
TRBJ1-2	large	TRBD1	TRBV4-2	13	CASWDRDDYGYTF	TGTGCCAGCTGGGACAGGGATGACTATGGCTACACCTTC
TRBJ2-5	once	TRBD1	TRBV18	15	CASSPGGTGRETQYF	TGTGCCAGCTCACCAGGCGGGACAGGGAGAGAGACCCAGTACTTC
TRBJ1-1	-	TRBD1	TRBV5-6	13	CASSLQGHTEAFF	TGTGCCAGCAGCTTACAGGGGCACACTGAAGCTTTCTTT
TRBJ1-5	-	-	TRBV7-3	17	CASSFREFRDNNQPQHF	TGTGCCAGCAGCTTTCGGGAATTCCGGGACAACAATCAGCCCCAGCATTTT
TRBJ2-7	few	-	TRBV7-8	13	CASSSATVYEQYF	TGTGCCAGCAGCTCAGCGACAGTTTACGAGCAGTACTTC
TRBJ2-7	-	TRBD1	TRBV7-9	14	CASSSGTGGNEQYF	TGTGCCAGCAGCTCCGGGACAGGGGGCAACGAGCAGTACTTC
TRBJ2-7	once	-	TRBV2	12	CASGTKSYEQYF	TGTGCCAGCGGGACAAAATCCTACGAGCAGTACTTC
TRBJ2-7	-	-	TRBV5-1	14	CASSFGGNTYEQYF	TGCGCCAGCAGCTTTGGGGGGAATACCTACGAGCAGTACTTC
TRBJ2-2	-	TRBD2	TRBV7-9	16	CASSLSLAGVTGELFF	TGTGCCAGCAGCTTATCCCTAGCGGGAGTTACCGGGGAGCTGTTTTTT
TRBJ2-3	-	TRBD2	TRBV5-4	14	CASSWGGGTDTQYF	TGTGCCAGCAGCTGGGGAGGGGGCACAGATACGCAGTATTTT
TRBJ1-2	few	-	TRBV28	13	CASSAVESRGYTF	TGTGCCAGCAGTGCCGTGGAATCGCGGGGCTACACCTTC
TRBJ2-1	once	-	TRBV11-2	11	CASSLSLEQFF	TGTGCCAGCAGCTTGTCTCTTGAGCAGTTCTTC
TRBJ1-2	-	TRBD1	TRBV29-1	11	CSVQGAYGYTF	TGCAGCGTCCAGGGGGCATATGGCTACACCTTC
TRBJ1-4	-	-	TRBV6-5	16	CASSYFDRPTNEKLFF	TGTGCCAGCAGTTACTTTGACAGGCCCACTAATGAAAAACTGTTTTTT
TRBJ2-6	few	-	TRBV6-5	15	CASRSGISGANVLTF	TGTGCCAGCAGATCAGGGATCTCTGGGGCCAACGTCCTGACTTTC
TRBJ1-2	-	TRBD1	TRBV28	14	CASSLPGTGYGYTF	TGTGCCAGCAGCTTACCCGGGACAGGCTATGGCTACACCTTC
TRBJ2-7	few	TRBD1	TRBV29-1	13	CSAKTGTSHEQYF	TGCAGCGCGAAGACAGGGACGTCTCACGAGCAGTACTTC
TRBJ1-2	-	-	TRBV10-2	14	CASSPNPEGYGYTF	TGCGCCAGCAGCCCAAATCCAGAGGGCTATGGCTACACCTTC
TRBJ1-1	few	-	TRBV28	14	CASSHGGVNTEAFF	TGTGCCAGCAGCCATGGAGGGGTGAACACTGAAGCTTTCTTT
TRBJ2-2	once	TRBD1	TRBV5-1	17	CASSLAWTGDRTGELFF	TGCGCCAGCAGCTTGGCTTGGACAGGTGATCGGACCGGGGAGCTGTTTTTT
TRBJ2-2	-	TRBD2	TRBV30	12	CAWTSGAGELFF	TGTGCCTGGACTAGCGGGGCCGGGGAGCTGTTTTTT
TRBJ2-7	once	TRBD1	TRBV2	14	CASSAGTGIYEQYF	TGTGCCAGCAGTGCCGGGACAGGGATCTACGAGCAGTACTTC
TRBJ2-7	-	-	TRBV11-3	13	CASSLSPSYEQYF	TGTGCCAGCAGCTTATCTCCCTCCTACGAGCAGTACTTC
TRBJ1-3	few	TRBD1	TRBV28	15	CASSSPGQSGNTIYF	TGTGCCAGCAGTTCTCCGGGACAGTCTGGAAACACCATATATTTT
TRBJ2-1	once	-	TRBV7-9	12	CASSFAGGEQFF	TGTGCCAGCAGCTTTGCGGGTGGTGAGCAGTTCTTC
TRBJ2-7	-	-	TRBV9	15	CASSVGGDTSYEQYF	TGTGCCAGCAGCGTAGGCGGGGATACCTCCTACGAGCAGTACTTC
TRBJ1-3	-	TRBD1	TRBV10-1	16	CASSDGAGGPGNTIYF	TGCGCCAGCAGTGATGGGGCAGGGGGCCCTGGAAACACCATATATTTT
TRBJ1-2	-	-	TRBV5-4	12	CASSSSNYGYTF	TGTGCCAGCAGCTCCTCTAACTATGGCTACACCTTC
TRBJ2-3	-	-	TRBV27	14	CASSPRARADTQYF	TGTGCCAGCAGTCCCCGAGCTCGAGCAGATACGCAGTATTTT
TRBJ1-2	once	-	TRBV18	13	CASSPGENYGYTF	TGTGCCAGCTCACCAGGAGAAAACTATGGCTACACCTTC
TRBJ1-3	once	-	TRBV4-1	17	CASSQEGALSSGNTIYF	TGCGCCAGCAGCCAAGAGGGAGCCTTGAGCTCTGGAAACACCATATATTTT
TRBJ2-4	-	TRBD1	TRBV19	13	CASSIGQGDIQYF	TGTGCCAGTAGTATTGGACAGGGGGACATTCAGTACTTC
TRBJ2-1	-	-	TRBV7-3	15	CASSLLAARANEQFF	TGTGCCAGCAGCTTATTGGCCGCCAGGGCTAATGAGCAGTTCTTC
TRBJ1-1	-	-	TRBV19	13	CASSTDGQRSAFF	TGTGCCAGTAGTACGGACGGACAACGCTCGGCTTTCTTT
TRBJ1-1	-	-	TRBV9	13	CASSVVWNTEAFF	TGTGCCAGCAGCGTAGTATGGAACACTGAAGCTTTCTTT
TRBJ2-2	once	-	TRBV27	13	CASQRANTGELFF	TGTGCCAGCCAACGGGCGAACACCGGGGAGCTGTTTTTT
TRBJ2-3	-	TRBD2	TRBV28	14	CASSWDYRTDTQYF	TGTGCCAGCAGTTGGGACTACCGAACAGATACGCAGTATTTT
TRBJ2-5	-	-	TRBV19	12	CASGTKGKTQYF	TGTGCCAGCGGGACAAAGGGAAAGACCCAGTACTTC
TRBJ1-6	-	-	TRBV18	15	CASSPTATRNSPLHF	TGTGCCAGCTCACCGACAGCCACCCGCAATTCACCCCTCCACTTT
TRBJ2-6	-	-	TRBV7-9	15	CASSPRISGANVLTF	TGTGCCAGCAGTCCGAGAATCTCTGGGGCCAACGTCCTGACTTTC
TRBJ1-1	few	-	TRBV7-2	14	CASTFRGPGTEAFF	TGTGCCAGCACCTTCAGGGGTCCAGGCACTGAAGCTTTCTTT
TRBJ2-1	-	-	TRBV14	14	CASSQVERRDEQFF	TGTGCCAGCAGCCAAGTTGAACGTCGGGATGAGCAGTTCTTC
TRBJ2-2	-	TRBD2	TRBV7-6	20	CASSLARTSGGARNTGELFF	TGTGCCAGCAGCTTAGCCCGGACTAGCGGGGGGGCCAGGAACACCGGGGAGCTGTTTTTT
TRBJ1-4	-	TRBD1	TRBV4-3	18	CASSQDLVTGGWNEKLFF	TGCGCCAGCAGCCAAGATCTTGTGACAGGGGGCTGGAATGAAAAACTGTTTTTT
TRBJ2-5	-	-	TRBV27	14	CASSLSSIPREQYF	TGTGCCAGCAGTTTATCATCTATTCCAAGAGAGCAGTACTTC
TRBJ1-6	-	TRBD1	TRBV28	16	CASSSPHRDRGSPLHF	TGTGCCAGCAGTTCCCCGCACCGGGACAGGGGTTCACCCCTCCACTTT
TRBJ2-6	-	TRBD1	TRBV28	18	CASSLFSGGRSRANVLTF	TGTGCCAGCAGTTTATTTTCAGGGGGACGTTCTAGGGCCAACGTCCTGACTTTC